The present entry profiles one TCR beta chain with its context. The sample is drawn from a study of tumor and adjacent non-tumor tissue in lung cancer. Study as a whole: Each sample yielded around 4 million productive TCRbeta reads on average.

The CDR3 has 14 amino acids. V shed 6 bases and J 8 bases; nucleotides not matched to a gene: 7. Germline lookup yields CDR1 SGHTA and CDR2 FQGTGA. The library came from three nested PCR rounds adapted from ARM-PCR protocols. TCRdb independently ran MiXCR on the multiplex PCR reads; one entry per CDR3 protein. The table includes around 120,000 distinct CDR3 sequences, 66% detected once. This sample's RNA came from whole unsorted tissue. Input material: lung tumor tissue. The V call is TRBV7-3, the J call TRBJ2-1; TRBD2 matches 10 bases. The origin of this receptor is a young man with non-small cell lung cancer. The CDR3 spells CASRSSGSGDEQFF. DNA of the CDR3: TGTGCCAGCAGATCTAGCGGGAGTGGGGATGAGCAGTTCTTC. Complete variable domain (other parts from reference TRBV7-3 and TRBJ2-1): GAGVSQTPSNKVTEKGKYVELRCDPISGHTALYWYRQSLGQGPEFLIYFQGTGAADDSGLPNDRFFAVRPEGSVSTLKIQRTERGDSAVYLCASRSSGSGDEQFFGPGTRLTVL.